The 21 T cell receptor beta chains in this list originate from one sample, sequenced in a study of shared clonotypes between healthy human individuals. Using immunoSEQ multiplex PCR, the repertoire was profiled, and TCRdb retains in-frame clones only, with some absent. The top ten hold roughly 0.13% of the sample, which has 2 million to 2.5 million clones, almost 96% seen once. Sequences were obtained from naive CD4+ T cells sorted from blood. The sample's subset: CD45RA+ positively selected. The source of these receptors is a man aged 18-30 years in good health.

The table lists this clone with a count of one. The CDR3 coding sequence is TGTGCCAGCTCACCACCGAACGGGCCGGGCCACGAGCAGTACTTC. As protein: CASSPPNGPGHEQYF. The chain has TRBV18 and TRBJ2-7; D remains ambiguous. Germline lookup yields CDR1 KGHSH and CDR2 LQKENI. V was trimmed by 0 bases and J by 5 bases, leaving 14 bases between them. There are 15 residues in the CDR3.

This clone was observed a single time. Other DNA sequences within the sample encode an identical CDR3. The chain links TRBV30 to TRBJ1-4, with D maybe TRBD1 (5 bases). CDR1 is GTSNPN, CDR2 SVGIG, per germline (reference sequence). Trimming shortened V by 0 bases and J by 7 bases, and 12 bases separated the two germline ends. The CDR3 totals 14 residues. CDR3 protein: CAWSVGQGGEKLFF. In nucleotides, the CDR3 is TGTGCCTGGAGTGTAGGGCAGGGAGGTGAAAAACTGTTTTTT.

The chain carries TRBV5-1 and TRBJ2-7; D remains ambiguous. Germline V gives CDR1 SGHRS, CDR2 YFSETQ. Trimming shortened V by 7 bases and J by 6 bases, and 23 bases separated the two germline ends. This CDR3 is 15 amino acids long. CDR3 sequence reads: CASGEVGSAESEQYF. The CDR3 region has the DNA TGCGCCAGCGGTGAGGTGGGGTCAGCTGAAAGCGAGCAGTACTTC.

The V call is TRBV7-9, the J call TRBJ1-4; TRBD1 agrees at 10 bases. CDR1 SEHNR and CDR2 FQNEAQ come from the germline V gene (reference sequence). The CDR3 runs to 16 residues. Germline trimming cut 4 bases from V and 1 base from J; bases unmatched to any gene: 3. CDR3 nucleotide sequence: TGTGCCAGCAGCTCGAGGACAGGGGGAACTAATGAAAAACTGTTTTTT. This sequence encodes CASSSRTGGTNEKLFF.

The chain is built from TRBV2 and TRBJ1-2; 8 nucleotides line up with TRBD1. The CDR3 is 14 residues long. Germline CDR1 reads SNHLY; CDR2 reads FYNNEI. Trimming took 6 bases from V and 4 from J; bases not matched to a gene: 7. This CDR3 reads CASRAVTGGYGYTF. CDR3 sequence (DNA): TGTGCCAGCAGGGCTGTTACAGGGGGCTATGGCTACACCTTC.

CDR3: CASSRTGTYPYEQYF. CDR3 sequence (DNA): TGTGCCAGCTCACGGACCGGGACATACCCCTACGAGCAGTACTTC. The chain couples TRBV18 to TRBJ2-7, with D perhaps matching TRBD1 (6 bases). The V end was cut by 4 bases, the J end by 2 bases, with 15 bases between. The germline gives CDR1 KGHSH, CDR2 LQKENI. The CDR3 is 15 residues long. Based on the CDR3 plus reference TRBV18 and TRBJ2-7, the full variable domain is NAGVMQNPRHLVRRRGQEARLRCSPMKGHSHVYWYRQLPEEGLKFMVYLQKENIIDESGMPKERFSAEFPKEGPSILRIQQVVRGDSAAYFCASSRTGTYPYEQYFGPGTRLTVT.

The chain employs TRBV9 and TRBJ2-1; TRBD2 matches 7 bases. This CDR3 has 15 amino acids. V lost 4 bases and J lost 3; bases outside the gene matches: 7. CDR1 and CDR2 (germline): SGDLS, YYNGEE. The DNA for the CDR3 is TGTGCCAGCAGCCCGAATGCGGGAGACTACAATGAGCAGTTCTTC. Translation: CASSPNAGDYNEQFF.

Comments on this clone: This sample also contains other DNA sequences that code for the same CDR3. The chain links TRBV9 to TRBJ1-6, with D possibly matching TRBD1 (6 bases). V was clipped by 1 base and J by 7 bases, with 9 bases between them. The CDR3 consists of 14 residues. CDR1 SGDLS and CDR2 YYNGEE come from the germline V gene. CDR3 sequence: CASSVRDTNSPLHF. As DNA, the CDR3 is TGTGCCAGCAGCGTACGGGACACAAATTCACCCCTCCACTTT. The full variable domain, with the rest looked up from reference TRBV9 and TRBJ1-6, is DSGVTQTPKHLITATGQRVTLRCSPRSGDLSVYWYQQSLDQGLQFLIQYYNGEERAKGNILERFSAQQFPDLHSELNLSSLELGDSALYFCASSVRDTNSPLHFGNGTRLTVT.

The V gene is TRBV30, the J gene TRBJ1-2; D might be TRBD1 (5 bases). V lost 4 bases and J lost 1, with 16 bases in between. Per the germline V gene, CDR1 is GTSNPN and CDR2 is SVGIG (reference sequence). This CDR3 is 15 amino acids long. Written as DNA, the CDR3 is TGTGCCTGGATTCCGATGGGCAGGGATAACTATGGCTACACCTTC. Translation gives CAWIPMGRDNYGYTF.

The rearrangement links TRBV6-5 to TRBJ1-1, with 10 bases fitting TRBD1. After removal of 6 bases from V and 5 bases from J, the junction contained 9 bases not matched to a gene. Germline CDR1 and CDR2: MNHEY and SVGAGI. The CDR3 is 15 amino acids. This CDR3 is CASSLGGTGVTEAFF. CDR3 nucleotides: TGTGCCAGCAGCCTTGGAGGGACAGGGGTAACTGAAGCTTTCTTT.

The chain recombines TRBV19 with TRBJ1-2; D uncertain. This CDR3 region has 13 residues. V lost 3 bases and J 9 bases, leaving 14 bases between the germline ends. Germline CDR1 and CDR2: LNHDA and SQIVND (reference sequence). CDR3 DNA: TGTGCCAGTAGTATCTACAGCGATGGTAGCTACACCTTC. It specifies CASSIYSDGSYTF.

As to this clone: This CDR3 is also generated by other DNA sequences in the sample. V usage is TRBV6-5 and J usage is TRBJ2-1; D is unresolved. There are 11 residues in the CDR3. Germline CDR1 reads MNHEY; CDR2 reads SVGAGI. The V and J ends lost 2 bases and 8 bases respectively, with 4 bases between them. This CDR3 is CASSYRDEQFF. The CDR3 coding sequence is TGTGCCAGCAGTTACCGGGATGAGCAGTTCTTC.

About this clone: Different DNA sequences within this sample yield the same CDR3. The V and J genes are TRBV2 and TRBJ1-2, with TRBD1 identical over 9 bases. V was clipped by 4 bases and J by 4 bases; unmatched bases: 1. CDR1 SNHLY and CDR2 FYNNEI come from the germline V gene. The CDR3 is 13 amino acids. The CDR3 region has the DNA TGTGCCAGCAGTGGGACAGGGGTCTATGGCTACACCTTC. This gives the protein CASSGTGVYGYTF.

This chain uses TRBV6-5 with TRBJ1-2; TRBD1 aligns across 8 bases. The CDR3 extends over 13 amino acids. V gave up 5 bases and J gave up 6 bases; unmatched junction bases: 5. CDR1 is MNHEY, CDR2 SVGAGI, per germline. The CDR3 here is CASSRTGMNGYTF. The CDR3 DNA reads TGTGCCAGCAGTAGGACAGGGATGAATGGCTACACCTTC.

As regards this clone: The same CDR3 is also encoded by other DNA sequences in this sample. This chain uses TRBV18 with TRBJ2-2; 7 bases map to TRBD1. CDR3 length: 15 residues. The germline V gene encodes CDR1 KGHSH and CDR2 LQKENI. The V and J ends lost 2 bases and 0 bases, in that order; junction bases with no gene match: 0. This chain's CDR3 is CASSPGTANTGELFF. For the CDR3, the DNA is TGTGCCAGCTCACCAGGGACAGCGAACACCGGGGAGCTGTTTTTT.

The chain is built from TRBV6-5 and TRBJ2-7; 12 nucleotides line up with TRBD2. With 5 bases clipped from V and 12 bases from J, the junction kept 11 bases outside the gene matches. This CDR3 is 14 amino acids long. Germline V lookup: CDR1 MNHEY, CDR2 SVGAGI. CDR3 in DNA: TGTGCCAGCAGTCCGGGACTAGCGGGTGAACCTGCGTACTTC. It is translated as CASSPGLAGEPAYF.

For this clone: This CDR3 is also generated by other DNA sequences in the sample. This chain links TRBV5-1 with TRBJ1-5, with 8 bases that match TRBD1. The germline V gene encodes CDR1 SGHRS and CDR2 YFSETQ. V lost 0 bases and J lost 2; bases outside the gene matches: 4. The CDR3 has 16 amino acids. The CDR3 bases are TGCGCCAGCAGCTTGGACGGGACAGGTGGCAATCAGCCCCAGCATTTT. Its protein is CASSLDGTGGNQPQHF.

The chain has TRBV7-9 and TRBJ1-6, with D uncertain. This CDR3 comprises 15 residues. CDR1 is SEHNR and CDR2 is FQNEAQ in the germline V gene (reference sequence). The V and J ends lost 5 bases and 6 bases respectively, with 14 bases between them. The CDR3 protein is CASSPGGDLNSPLHF. CDR3 DNA sequence: TGTGCCAGCAGCCCGGGCGGAGATCTTAATTCACCCCTCCACTTT.

Regarding this clone: Other DNA sequences from this sample encode an identical CDR3 as well. This rearrangement joins TRBV10-3 to TRBJ2-5, with TRBD2 matching over 7 bases. V lost 6 bases and J lost 2; bases outside the gene matches: 3. From germline, CDR1 is ENHRY and CDR2 SYGVKD. The CDR3 runs 13 residues. The DNA of the CDR3 is TGTGCCATCAGAACCGGGGGGCAAGAGACCCAGTACTTC. This codes for CAIRTGGQETQYF.

V is TRBV6-5 and J is TRBJ1-1; 7 nucleotides match TRBD1. The V gene's germline CDR1 is MNHEY and CDR2 SVGAGI. V was pared by 6 bases and J by 1 base, with 8 bases of the junction left unmatched. CDR3 length: 15 residues. CDR3 bases: TGTGCCAGCAGGACGATACAGGGGTCGAACACTGAAGCTTTCTTT. Its translation is CASRTIQGSNTEAFF.

The rearrangement links TRBV11-2 to TRBJ2-7, with 11 bases identical to TRBD2. V dropped 5 bases and J dropped 0; count of bases not matched to a gene: 3. This CDR3 has 15 residues. The V gene's germline CDR1 is SGHAT and CDR2 FQNNGV. The CDR3 reads CASSRTSGSSYEQYF. CDR3 in DNA: TGTGCCAGCAGCCGAACTAGCGGGAGCTCCTACGAGCAGTACTTC.